Listed here are 7 T cell receptor beta chains from one sample, sequenced in a study of OX40 agonist ivuxolimab in advanced cancers. Libraries were prepared by immunoSEQ multiplex PCR; TCRdb keeps only in-frame clonotypes and omits some of them. The sample lists 80,000 or so clones, about nine tenths occurring once. Here the sequenced sample was CD4+ or CD8+ T cells sorted from blood, taken in a trial of the OX40 agonist ivuxolimab. The receptors stem from an adult with an advanced solid tumor such as melanoma, head and neck, liver or kidney cancer.

The gene calls are TRBV7-3 and TRBJ2-2, with D possibly matching TRBD2 (5 bases). V lost 5 bases to trimming and J lost 7 bases, with 11 bases between them. The CDR3 has 13 amino acids. The germline V gene has CDR1 SGHTA and CDR2 FQGTGA. Written as DNA, the CDR3 is TGTGCCAGCAGCCCCCGTCGGGACGGGGAGCTGTTTTTT. Amino acid sequence: CASSPRRDGELFF. Together with reference TRBV7-3 and TRBJ2-2, the CDR3 gives the full variable domain: GAGVSQTPSNKVTEKGKYVELRCDPISGHTALYWYRQSLGQGPEFLIYFQGTGAADDSGLPNDRFFAVRPEGSVSTLKIQRTERGDSAVYLCASSPRRDGELFFGEGSRLTVL.

The V and J genes are TRBV11-2 and TRBJ2-4, with 7 bases aligning to TRBD1. Germline V gene data show CDR1 as SGHAT and CDR2 as FQNNGV. J gave up 7 bases and V 5 bases, and 17 bases lay outside the gene matches. The CDR3 is made up of 17 amino acids. CDR3 region: CASSTDPGTAIGNIQYF. The CDR3 DNA sequence: TGTGCCAGCAGCACCGACCCCGGGACAGCGATAGGGAACATTCAGTACTTC.

The rearrangement links TRBV7-2 to TRBJ2-2; 8 bases fit TRBD1. This CDR3 is 15 amino acids long. J lost 6 bases, V lost 4 bases, and 7 bases had no gene match. Germline CDR1 and CDR2: SGHTA and FQGNSA. In DNA, the CDR3 is TGTGCCAGCAGCTCCTCCTGGACAGGGCCCGGGGAGCTGTTTTTT. Residues: CASSSSWTGPGELFF.

The V call is TRBV6-1, the J call TRBJ2-5, with a tentative D call TRBD1 (5 bases). The CDR3 sequence is 15 residues long. V dropped 5 bases and J dropped 7 bases, with 20 bases sitting between them. Per the germline V gene, CDR1 is MNHNS and CDR2 is SASEGT. The DNA for the CDR3 is TGTGCCAGCAGTTCCACAGGTGGCAGTCGAGTGACCCAGTACTTC. It translates to CASSSTGGSRVTQYF.

There are a few counts of this clone. This chain connects TRBV7-6 to TRBJ1-2; 7 bases fit TRBD1. Germline V gene lookup returns CDR1 SGHVS and CDR2 FNYEAQ. CDR3 length: 14 residues. V shed 0 bases, J shed 4 bases, and the junction held 2 bases outside the gene matches. CDR3 amino acids: CASSLAPGGYGYTF. Written as DNA, the CDR3 is TGTGCCAGCAGCTTAGCACCAGGGGGCTATGGCTACACCTTC.

The chain couples TRBV2 to TRBJ2-3, with D maybe TRBD1 (6 bases). The CDR3 loop spans 13 amino acids. V was clipped by 10 bases and J by 2 bases, with 13 bases between them. The V gene's germline CDR1 is SNHLY and CDR2 FYNNEI. The CDR3 spells CATGDGDTDTQYF. CDR3 DNA sequence: TGTGCCACAGGGGATGGGGACACAGATACGCAGTATTTT. The full variable domain, completed using reference TRBV2 and TRBJ2-3, is EPEVTQTPSHQVTQMGQEVILRCVPISNHLYFYWYRQILGQKVEFLVSFYNNEISEKSEIFDDQFSVERPDGSNFTLKIRSTKLEDSAMYFCATGDGDTDTQYFGPGTRLTVL.

The J gene is TRBJ2-3, the V gene TRBV10-3; tentatively, D is TRBD1 (6 bases). The germline gives CDR1 ENHRY, CDR2 SYGVKD. CDR3 length: 14 residues. V was trimmed by 6 bases and J by 6 bases, leaving 16 bases between them. The CDR3 DNA sequence: TGTGCCATCAGCCGACAGGTCCCCTCCGATACGCAGTATTTT. Its protein is CAISRQVPSDTQYF.